This TCR beta chain was obtained from a study of CD8+CD57+ T cells in acquired aplastic anemia. Genomic DNA, the template, was used for profiling of the TCR beta VDJ and CDR3. Via MiXCR, TCRdb re-called the reads, giving one row per CDR3 protein. Here the sample spans approximately 170,000 distinct CDR3 sequences, 50% to 55% being singletons. The specimen sequenced was sorted CD4+, CD8+, or CD8+CD57+ T cells (not recorded which) from PBMCs. The clonotype originates from a human donor in good health, serving as a control.

CDR3 nucleotides: TGCGCCAGCAGCTCAGAAGGGACTAGCTCCTACAATGAGCAGTTCTTC. Protein sequence: CASSSEGTSSYNEQFF. This chain joins TRBV5-1 and TRBJ2-1, with 8 positions matching TRBD2. V gave up 3 bases and J gave up 0 bases; unmatched junction bases: 5. This CDR3 has 16 amino acids. Germline CDR1 reads SGHRS; CDR2 reads YFSETQ.